This entry lists 27 T cell receptor beta chains sequenced from one sample in a study of blood T cell repertoires in COVID-19. Assay: immunoSEQ multiplex PCR; the TCRdb copy retains only in-frame clones and omits some. The repertoire holds over 100,000 clones, approximately 78% seen once, with 9.8% in the top ten. Sequenced: peripheral blood. The source of these receptors is a man in his sixties with active or convalescent COVID-19.

The chain recombines TRBV3-1 (or the pseudogene TRBV3-2) with TRBJ1-3, with 8 bases aligning to TRBD1. CDR1 LGHDT and CDR2 YNNKEL come from the germline V gene (reference sequence). The CDR3 extends over 14 amino acids. Trimming took 6 bases from V and 4 from J; bases not matched to a gene: 5. In DNA, the CDR3 is TGTGCCAGCAGTCCGACAGGGGCAGGAAACACCATATATTTT. The encoded protein is CASSPTGAGNTIYF.

V is TRBV7-9 and J is TRBJ1-1, with D hard to call. The V end was cut by 3 bases, the J end by 7 bases, with 9 bases between. CDR3 size: 12 residues. Germline V lookup: CDR1 SEHNR, CDR2 FQNEAQ (reference sequence). The CDR3 here is CASSLVDFEAFF. As DNA, the CDR3 is TGTGCCAGCAGCTTGGTGGACTTTGAAGCTTTCTTT.

This clone has just a few counts. The chain employs TRBV4-1 and TRBJ1-4, with unresolved D. CDR1 and CDR2 (germline): MGHRA, YSYEKL. CDR3 length: 16 amino acids. The germline V and J ends were trimmed by 0 bases and 5 bases, with 13 bases remaining between them. The CDR3 here is CASSQESTVKNEKLFF. The CDR3 DNA is TGCGCCAGCAGCCAAGAAAGTACAGTCAAAAATGAAAAACTGTTTTTT.

This clone was detected only once. The rearrangement joins TRBV18 to TRBJ1-1, with D possibly matching TRBD1 (5 bases). V was clipped by 0 bases and J by 4 bases, with 9 bases between them. This CDR3 contains 14 residues. Germline V CDR1 and CDR2: KGHSH, LQKENI. CDR3 residues: CASSPPVGGTEAFF. The DNA of the CDR3 is TGTGCCAGCTCACCACCGGTGGGGGGCACTGAAGCTTTCTTT.

This clone has a handful of counts. The chain joins TRBV6-1 to TRBJ1-2, with D perhaps TRBD1 (5 bases). CDR3 length: 15 amino acids. Germline V gives CDR1 MNHNS, CDR2 SASEGT. V was shortened by 2 bases and J by 2 bases, with 12 bases between the two germline ends. The CDR3 DNA is TGTGCCAGCAGTGAACTGGGGGGAGGGAACTATGGCTACACCTTC. Protein sequence: CASSELGGGNYGYTF.

This chain joins TRBV5-1 and TRBJ1-6; 9 bases line up with TRBD1. The CDR3 has 15 residues. Germline CDR1 SGHRS, CDR2 YFSETQ. V lost 0 bases, J lost 7 bases, and 2 bases stayed unmatched. As DNA, the CDR3 is TGCGCCAGCAGCTTGGACAGGGGGCAGAATTCACCCCTCCACTTT. Protein sequence: CASSLDRGQNSPLHF.

The chain recombines TRBV19 with TRBJ2-2, with D possibly matching TRBD2 (7 bases). This CDR3 comprises 14 residues. Per germline, CDR1 LNHDA and CDR2 SQIVND (reference sequence). V was trimmed by 4 bases and J by 6 bases, leaving 12 bases between them. This chain's CDR3 is CASSTTGRAGELFF. CDR3 sequence (DNA): TGTGCCAGTAGTACCACAGGGAGGGCCGGGGAGCTGTTTTTT.

The J gene is TRBJ2-6, the V gene TRBV13, with 8 bases matching TRBD2. Germline loops: CDR1 PRHDT, CDR2 FYEKMQ (reference sequence). V was pared by 0 bases and J by 2 bases, with 3 bases of the junction left unmatched. This CDR3 is built from 17 residues. CDR3 region: CASSLGRGGAGANVLTF. The CDR3 bases are TGTGCCAGCAGCTTAGGCCGGGGGGGCGCTGGGGCCAACGTCCTGACTTTC.

V and J are TRBV29-1 and TRBJ1-5, with 8 bases fitting TRBD1. The CDR3 is made up of 15 amino acids. Unmatched junction bases numbered 12, after V lost 6 bases and J lost 5 bases. Germline V gives CDR1 SQVTM, CDR2 ANQGSEA. CDR3 DNA sequence: TGCAGCGTCGGAGGGTCAGGGGGCGTCGATCAGCCCCAGCATTTT. Amino acids: CSVGGSGGVDQPQHF.

V and J are TRBV6-1 and TRBJ2-1; 8 bases align to TRBD2. The V gene end was trimmed by 3 bases and the J gene end by 2 bases; junction bases not matched to a gene: 6. The CDR3 is 16 amino acids. Germline V gene data show CDR1 as MNHNS and CDR2 as SASEGT. CDR3 in DNA: TGTGCCAGCAGTGAGAGGGCTAGCGGGCCCTACAATGAGCAGTTCTTC. Protein: CASSERASGPYNEQFF.

The chain uses TRBV19 and TRBJ2-7; perhaps TRBD1 as D (6 bases). Germline CDR1 reads LNHDA; CDR2 reads SQIVND (reference sequence). The CDR3 length is 14 residues. With 4 bases removed from V and 3 bases from J, the gap between germline ends came to 13 bases. The CDR3 spells CASSSPGQSYEQYF. Written as DNA, the CDR3 is TGTGCCAGTAGTAGTCCGGGACAAAGCTACGAGCAGTACTTC.

This chain connects TRBV7-9 to TRBJ2-3; 11 nucleotides align to TRBD1. With V trimmed by 5 bases and J by 5 bases, 12 bases remained unmatched. Germline loops: CDR1 SEHNR, CDR2 FQNEAQ (reference sequence). There are 17 residues in the CDR3. This chain's CDR3 is CASSTRRTGGGGDTQYF. CDR3 DNA sequence: TGTGCCAGCAGCACACGCAGGACAGGGGGCGGGGGAGATACGCAGTATTTT. Full variable domain (remainder filled in from reference TRBV7-9 and TRBJ2-3): DTGVSQNPRHKITKRGQNVTFRCDPISEHNRLYWYRQTLGQGPEFLTYFQNEAQLEKSRLLSDRFSAERPKGSFSTLEIQRTEQGDSAMYLCASSTRRTGGGGDTQYFGPGTRLTVL.

This clone came up a few times. The junction departs from the called germline gene at one end, perhaps through a read error. The chain has TRBV7-7 and TRBJ1-4; 9 bases match TRBD1. The CDR3 is 15 residues long. In germline, CDR1 is SSHAT, CDR2 FNYEAQ (reference sequence). The CDR3 nucleotides read TGTGCTAGCAGCAGGGGACAGGGCATAAATGAAAAACTGTTTTTT. This sequence encodes CASSRGQGINEKLFF.

The chain uses TRBV3-1 (or the pseudogene TRBV3-2) and TRBJ1-4, with D maybe TRBD1 (6 bases). The germline V gene has CDR1 LGHDT and CDR2 YNNKEL (reference sequence). Trimming shortened V by 3 bases and J by 7 bases, and 15 bases separated the two germline ends. The CDR3 runs 15 residues. The chain's CDR3 is CASSHHRDRGEKLFF. As DNA, the CDR3 is TGTGCCAGCAGCCACCACAGGGATAGGGGTGAAAAACTGTTTTTT.

The CDR3 DNA is TGTGCCACCAGTGATACGACAGGGATTTTGGATACGCAGTATTTT. This translates into CATSDTTGILDTQYF. The J gene is TRBJ2-3, the V gene TRBV24-1; 7 bases line up with TRBD1. J lost 6 bases, V lost 3 bases, and 8 bases had no gene match. This CDR3 has 15 residues. Germline CDR1 KGHDR, CDR2 SFDVKD.

J is TRBJ1-4 and V is TRBV28, with 8 nucleotides matching TRBD1. The trim removed 5 bases at V and 11 bases at J, leaving 10 bases unmatched. The CDR3 loop spans 14 amino acids. Per the germline V gene, CDR1 is MDHEN and CDR2 is SYDVKM. The CDR3 bases are TGTGCCAGCAGTCTAACAGGGGGTGGGGTGAAACTGTTTTTT. It translates to CASSLTGGGVKLFF.

V usage is TRBV4-1 and J usage is TRBJ1-4; tentatively, D is TRBD1 (6 bases). The V end was cut by 11 bases, the J end by 3 bases, with 22 bases between. This CDR3 contains 16 residues. Looked up from germline, CDR1 is MGHRA and CDR2 is YSYEKL. The CDR3 is CASRQGKEVPNEKLFF. CDR3 coding DNA: TGCGCCTCGCGGCAGGGGAAGGAGGTTCCTAATGAAAAACTGTTTTTT.

This clone has only a few counts. V gene TRBV5-6 combines with J gene TRBJ2-7; possibly TRBD1 for D (6 bases). This CDR3 has 13 amino acids. Germline V gene sequence: CDR1 SGHDT, CDR2 YYEEEE. V was clipped by 3 bases and J by 4 bases, with 11 bases between them. CDR3: CASSSGQVYEQYF. CDR3 nucleotides: TGTGCCAGCAGCTCGGGACAAGTTTACGAGCAGTACTTC.

The chain carries TRBV2 and TRBJ1-4; D may be TRBD1 (5 bases). With 6 bases removed from V and 5 bases from J, the gap between germline ends came to 16 bases. This CDR3 region has 15 residues. Looked up from germline, CDR1 is SNHLY and CDR2 is FYNNEI. The DNA for the CDR3 is TGTGCCAGCAGGGGGACCCGCAGCGGGAATGAAAAACTGTTTTTT. Translated, it gives CASRGTRSGNEKLFF.

This chain uses TRBV7-2 with TRBJ2-4; 8 bases fit TRBD2. Germline V gene sequence: CDR1 SGHTA, CDR2 FQGNSA. After removal of 5 bases from V and 8 bases from J, the junction contained 14 bases not matched to a gene. This CDR3 is 16 amino acids long. CDR3 loop: CASSRGLAGPRDIQYF. The CDR3 DNA follows: TGTGCCAGCAGCCGTGGTTTAGCGGGACCGAGGGACATTCAGTACTTC.

The chain couples TRBV29-1 to TRBJ1-2; the D gene is possibly TRBD1 (6 bases). This CDR3 has 13 amino acids. Germline V gene data show CDR1 as SQVTM and CDR2 as ANQGSEA. The V and J ends lost 3 bases and 8 bases respectively, with 16 bases between them. This CDR3 reads CSVDGDGGAGYTF. As DNA, the CDR3 is TGCAGCGTTGATGGGGATGGGGGCGCGGGCTACACCTTC.

The J gene is TRBJ1-5, the V gene TRBV19, with unresolved D. The CDR3 extends over 14 amino acids. The germline V gene encodes CDR1 LNHDA and CDR2 SQIVND (reference sequence). V lost 9 bases and J lost 0, with 12 bases in between. The CDR3 is CASAPSNSNQPQHF. The CDR3 DNA is TGTGCCAGCGCCCCTTCTAATAGCAATCAGCCCCAGCATTTT. Complete variable domain (other parts from reference TRBV19 and TRBJ1-5): DGGITQSPKYLFRKEGQNVTLSCEQNLNHDAMYWYRQDPGQGLRLIYYSQIVNDFQKGDIAEGYSVSREKKESFPLTVTSAQKNPTAFYLCASAPSNSNQPQHFGDGTRLSIL.

This chain links TRBV7-9 with TRBJ2-5; D is perhaps TRBD2 (5 bases). With 0 bases removed from V and 5 bases from J, the gap between germline ends came to 19 bases. The CDR3 length is 17 residues. The germline V gene encodes CDR1 SEHNR and CDR2 FQNEAQ (reference sequence). Here the CDR3 reads CASSLALPGYGEETQYF. The CDR3, as DNA: TGTGCCAGCAGCTTAGCACTCCCGGGCTACGGGGAGGAGACCCAGTACTTC.

The rearrangement joins TRBV5-6 to TRBJ1-5; the match to TRBD1 covers 8 bases. V was clipped by 1 base and J by 8 bases; unmatched bases: 5. The CDR3 is 14 amino acids. Germline-derived CDR1 and CDR2 are SGHDT and YYEEEE. CDR3 protein: CASSLMAGGKPQHF. DNA of the CDR3: TGTGCCAGCAGCTTGATGGCAGGGGGCAAGCCCCAGCATTTT. Together with reference TRBV5-6 and TRBJ1-5, the CDR3 gives the full variable domain: DAGVTQSPTHLIKTRGQQVTLRCSPKSGHDTVSWYQQALGQGPQFIFQYYEEEERQRGNFPDRFSGHQFPNYSSELNVNALLLGDSALYLCASSLMAGGKPQHFGDGTRLSIL.

This chain connects TRBV11-2 to TRBJ2-7; no reliable D call. The CDR3 sequence is 15 residues long. Deletions cut 1 base from V and 0 bases from J, with 10 bases between. Per germline, CDR1 SGHAT and CDR2 FQNNGV. For the CDR3, the DNA is TGTGCCAGCAGCTTAGGCACAGTCACCTCCTACGAGCAGTACGTC. The encoded protein is CASSLGTVTSYEQYV.

This chain connects TRBV21-1 to TRBJ1-2; the table's D call, TRBD1, has no DNA check behind it. TRBV21-1 is a documented pseudogene. The CDR3 is 14 amino acids. The CDR3 coding sequence is TGTGCCAGCAGCAAACCGACAGGAAGCTATGGCTACACCTTC. Translating gives CASSKPTGSYGYTF.

The chain employs TRBV5-5 and TRBJ2-2, with 7 bases aligning to TRBD1. After removal of 3 bases from V and 5 bases from J, the junction contained 7 bases not matched to a gene. Per the germline V gene, CDR1 is SGHKS and CDR2 is YYEKEE (reference sequence). The length of the CDR3 is 15 residues. CDR3 amino acids: CASSSRQGGTGELFF. The DNA of the CDR3 is TGTGCCAGCAGCTCCCGACAGGGTGGGACCGGGGAGCTGTTTTTT.